This TCR beta chain was sequenced during a study of T-cell reconstitution after alpha-beta-depleted transplantation in children. This clonotype was counted at least ten times. Its target is unknown. Study-level points and caveats: Surviving recipient T cells and thymic progenitors underlay high day-60 TCRbeta diversity in some patients. Approximately two months post-transplant, alpha-beta T cells reportedly originated from several hundred expanded graft clones. Counts and diversity of T cells one year after transplant came mostly from newly produced T cells.

CDR3 size: 16 residues. The ends lost 2 bases at V and 3 bases at J; junction bases unmatched: 6. Germline values: CDR1 SEHNR, CDR2 FQNEAQ (reference sequence). Preparation of the TCRbeta library used unique molecular identifiers. TCRdb itself ran the PCR reads through MiXCR, one entry per CDR3 protein. This table holds 700,000 to 850,000 distinct CDR3 sequences, 15% to 20% found once. The chain is built from TRBV7-9 and TRBJ2-3, with 9 bases fitting TRBD2. The TCR was taken from a male patient younger than 18 who had a stem cell transplant for acute lymphoblastic leukemia, so the T cells may come from the graft donor. Sequencing used PBMCs, mostly from graft donor cells, obtained 360 days after TCRalphabeta/CD19-depleted stem cell transplant. CDR3: CASSLLLAGVTDTQYF. CDR3 DNA: TGTGCCAGCAGCTTACTACTAGCGGGCGTTACAGATACGCAGTATTTT.